This T cell receptor (beta chain) was sequenced in a study of spatial heterogeneity in lung cancer. Study-wide background: The cohort: 70 to 75 early-stage, untreated non-small cell lung cancer patients. Detection consistently yielded more beta chains than alpha chains. Whole-study results and caveats: Whereas they appeared in blood less at follow-up, ubiquitous expanded tumor TCRs appeared there more at resection.

Time point described: blood at routine non-recurrence follow-up after resection. The input material, whole RNA from tumor, nontumor lung or frozen PBMC, was sequenced unsorted. Each CDR3 protein gets one entry after TCRdb re-called the 5' RACE reads with MiXCR. The table shows about 52,000 distinct CDR3 sequences, with roughly 7% occurring only once. This clonotype appeared a few times. Its cognate antigen is unknown. This CDR3 region has 13 residues. Germline CDR1 reads SGHDN; CDR2 reads FVKESK. V dropped 5 bases and J dropped 4 bases, with 11 bases sitting between them. The TCR comes from a female donor with early-stage non-small cell lung cancer. This specimen consisted of PBMCs, obtained at follow-up. The chain is built from TRBV14 and TRBJ1-1; D gene unclear. In nucleotides, the CDR3 is TGTGCCAGCAGCACGGGTCGGCTCACTGAAGCTTTCTTT. It translates to CASSTGRLTEAFF.